This T cell receptor beta chain was sequenced in a study of post-analysis software for immune sequencing data. Across the whole study: Included courses were relapsing-remitting and secondary progressive multiple sclerosis; progressive-relapsing multiple sclerosis was also included.

This CDR3 comprises 13 residues. CDR1 and CDR2 (germline): SGHVS, FQNEAQ. V was clipped by 3 bases and J by 8 bases, with 10 bases between them. Built from TCR beta cDNA, the libraries had unique molecular identifiers in them. Around 500,000 cDNA molecules were obtained from 1 to 10 million T cells. TCRdb used MiXCR to reprocess the PCR reads, holding one entry per CDR3 protein. The repertoire has around 260,000 distinct CDR3 sequences, roughly a third of them found once; the top ten carry around 4.7%. This clonotype showed up just a few times. As yet, its antigen is unknown. Study conclusions and caveats: Samples sharing a preparation batch grouped tightly together when assessed by F measure. Significantly decreased normalized Chao1 diversity was recorded for multiple sclerosis patients relative to controls. Four or five TRBV segments (TRBV5-6, TRBV5-1 and TRBV20-1 among them) occurred more frequently in patients than in controls.

Sequencing was done on a sample of blood. This TCR was recovered from a girl aged 10-17 years with multiple sclerosis. The chain couples TRBV7-8 to TRBJ1-4; D is uncertain. In DNA form, the CDR3 reads TGTGCCAGCAGCTTGGGGAGCAGGGAAAAACTGTTTTTT. It yields the protein CASSLGSREKLFF.